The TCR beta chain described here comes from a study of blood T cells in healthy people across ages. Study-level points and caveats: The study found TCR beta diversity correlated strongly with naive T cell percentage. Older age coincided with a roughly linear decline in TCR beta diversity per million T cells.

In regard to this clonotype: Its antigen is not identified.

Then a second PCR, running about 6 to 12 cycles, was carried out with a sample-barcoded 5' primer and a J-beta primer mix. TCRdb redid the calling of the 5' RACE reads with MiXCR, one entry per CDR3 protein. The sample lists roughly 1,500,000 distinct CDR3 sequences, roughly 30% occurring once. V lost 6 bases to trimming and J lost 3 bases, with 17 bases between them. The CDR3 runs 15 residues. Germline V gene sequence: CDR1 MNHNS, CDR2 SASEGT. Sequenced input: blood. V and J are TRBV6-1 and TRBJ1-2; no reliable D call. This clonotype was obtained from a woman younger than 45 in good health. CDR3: CASSGEGIGDYGYTF. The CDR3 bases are TGTGCCAGCAGCGGCGAGGGTATCGGAGACTATGGCTACACCTTC.